The 8 T cell receptor beta chains below all came from one sample that was sequenced in a study of blood T cell repertoires in COVID-19. The method was immunoSEQ multiplex PCR; TCRdb's version includes in-frame clones alone and lacks a portion of them. The table shows 140,000 to 150,000 clones, with more than 75% occurring only once. The specimen sequenced was PBMCs or T cells enriched from blood (not recorded which). The source is a man aged 55 to 70 who had recovered from COVID-19.

This chain joins TRBV10-2 and TRBJ1-5; D may be TRBD1 (6 bases). CDR1 WSHSY and CDR2 SAAADI come from the germline V gene. This CDR3 has 13 amino acids. The ends were cut back, 6 bases at V and 9 bases at J, with 15 bases in the middle. CDR3 loop: CASRKDSFGPQHF. CDR3 DNA: TGCGCCAGCAGAAAGGACAGCTTTGGGCCCCAGCATTTT.

CDR3 residues: CASKLAGPEPGELFF. In nucleotides, the CDR3 is TGCGCCAGCAAACTGGCGGGGCCGGAGCCCGGGGAGCTGTTTTTT. The chain has TRBV5-1 and TRBJ2-2, with D tentatively TRBD2 (6 bases). Deletions cut 6 bases from V and 6 bases from J, with 18 bases between. The germline V gene encodes CDR1 SGHRS and CDR2 YFSETQ. There are 15 residues in the CDR3.

The chain carries TRBV7-9 and TRBJ1-3; TRBD1 aligns across 8 bases. The CDR3 is made up of 15 amino acids. J was trimmed by 2 bases and V by 6 bases; bases with no gene match: 6. The germline gives CDR1 SEHNR, CDR2 FQNEAQ (reference sequence). For the CDR3, the DNA is TGTGCCAGCAGTAGAACGACAGGGGCTGGAAACACCATATATTTT. This encodes CASSRTTGAGNTIYF.

V is TRBV5-1 and J is TRBJ2-5; 8 bases match TRBD1. The CDR3 totals 14 residues. V was clipped by 4 bases and J by 5 bases; unmatched bases: 7. From germline, CDR1 is SGHRS and CDR2 YFSETQ. The CDR3 nucleotides read TGCGCCAGCAGCCGACAGGGGAGTGGGGAGACCCAGTACTTC. It translates to CASSRQGSGETQYF.

This rearrangement joins TRBV5-1 to TRBJ1-3; no clear D. In germline, CDR1 is SGHRS, CDR2 YFSETQ. The CDR3 has 15 residues. Trimming cost V 0 bases and J 0 bases, with 7 bases left between them. CDR3 amino acids: CASSLATFSGNTIYF. The CDR3 DNA reads as TGCGCCAGCAGCTTGGCCACATTCTCTGGAAACACCATATATTTT.

The chain joins TRBV25-1 to TRBJ1-5; 9 bases are a match to TRBD1. The CDR3 contains 14 residues. V lost 4 bases to trimming and J lost 6 bases; unmatched junction nucleotides: 4. Germline lookup yields CDR1 MGHDK and CDR2 SYGVNS. As DNA, the CDR3 is TGTGCCAGCAGTGCGGACAGGGGAGGTCAGCCCCAGCATTTT. Its translation: CASSADRGGQPQHF.

The gene calls are TRBV19 and TRBJ2-1; D gene uncertain. Germline-derived CDR1 and CDR2 are LNHDA and SQIVND (reference sequence). The CDR3 length is 13 residues. Trimming removed 3 bases at V and 9 bases at J, with 12 bases between. CDR3 amino acids: CASSMGGQSEQFF. In nucleotides, the CDR3 is TGTGCCAGTAGTATGGGTGGGCAATCTGAGCAGTTCTTC.

The gene calls are TRBV7-9 and TRBJ1-6, with 9 bases matching TRBD1. Trimming took 0 bases from V and 4 from J; bases not matched to a gene: 1. The CDR3 loop spans 16 amino acids. CDR1 SEHNR and CDR2 FQNEAQ come from the germline V gene (reference sequence). The CDR3 DNA follows: TGTGCCAGCAGCTTAGCCGGGACAGGGTATAATTCACCCCTCCACTTT. This translates into CASSLAGTGYNSPLHF.